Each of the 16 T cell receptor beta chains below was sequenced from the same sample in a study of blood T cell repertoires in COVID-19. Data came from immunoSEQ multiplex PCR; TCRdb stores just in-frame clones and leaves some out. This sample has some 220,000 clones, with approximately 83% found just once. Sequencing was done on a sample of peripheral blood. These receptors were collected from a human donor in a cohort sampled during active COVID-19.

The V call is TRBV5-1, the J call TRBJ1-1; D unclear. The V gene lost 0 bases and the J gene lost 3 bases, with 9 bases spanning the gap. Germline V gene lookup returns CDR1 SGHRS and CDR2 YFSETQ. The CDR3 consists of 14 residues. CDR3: CASSLDRAYTEAFF. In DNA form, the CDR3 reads TGCGCCAGCAGCTTGGACAGAGCTTACACTGAAGCTTTCTTT.

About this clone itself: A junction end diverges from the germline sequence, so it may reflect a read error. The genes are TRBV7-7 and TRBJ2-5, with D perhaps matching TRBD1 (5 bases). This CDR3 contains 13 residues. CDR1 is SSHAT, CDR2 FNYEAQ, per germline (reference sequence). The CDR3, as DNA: TGTGCTAGCAGCTCGGACAATCTGGAGACCCAGTACTTC. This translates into CASSSDNLETQYF.

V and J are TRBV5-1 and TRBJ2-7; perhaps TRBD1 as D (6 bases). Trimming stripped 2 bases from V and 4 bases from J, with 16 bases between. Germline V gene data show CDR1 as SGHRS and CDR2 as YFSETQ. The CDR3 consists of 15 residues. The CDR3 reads CASSFRGSWSYEQYF. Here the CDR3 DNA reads TGCGCCAGCAGCTTCAGGGGAAGCTGGTCGTACGAGCAGTACTTC.

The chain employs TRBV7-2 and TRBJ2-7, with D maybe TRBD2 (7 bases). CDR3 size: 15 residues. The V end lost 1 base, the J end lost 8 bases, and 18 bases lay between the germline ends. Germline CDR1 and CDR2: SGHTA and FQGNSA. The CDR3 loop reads CASSLEEGGINKQYF. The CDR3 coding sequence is TGTGCCAGCAGCTTAGAGGAGGGGGGGATTAATAAGCAGTACTTC.

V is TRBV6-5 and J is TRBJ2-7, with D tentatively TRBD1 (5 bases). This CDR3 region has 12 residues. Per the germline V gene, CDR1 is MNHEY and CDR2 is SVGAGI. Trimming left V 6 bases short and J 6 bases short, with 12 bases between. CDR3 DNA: TGTGCCAGCAGCCGCCAGGGTTCCGAGCAGTACTTC. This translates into CASSRQGSEQYF.

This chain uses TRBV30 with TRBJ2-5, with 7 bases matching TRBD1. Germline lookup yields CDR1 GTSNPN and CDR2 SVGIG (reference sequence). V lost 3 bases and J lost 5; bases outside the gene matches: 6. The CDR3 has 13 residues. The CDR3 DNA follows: TGTGCCTGGAGGATGACAGGGACGGAGACCCAGTACTTC. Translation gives CAWRMTGTETQYF.

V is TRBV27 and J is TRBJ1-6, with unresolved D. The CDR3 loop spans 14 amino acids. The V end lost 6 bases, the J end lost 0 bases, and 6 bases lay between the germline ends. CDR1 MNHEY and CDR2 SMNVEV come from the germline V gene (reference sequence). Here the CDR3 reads CASSTSSYNSPLHF. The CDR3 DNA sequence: TGTGCCAGCAGCACTAGCTCCTATAATTCACCCCTCCACTTT.

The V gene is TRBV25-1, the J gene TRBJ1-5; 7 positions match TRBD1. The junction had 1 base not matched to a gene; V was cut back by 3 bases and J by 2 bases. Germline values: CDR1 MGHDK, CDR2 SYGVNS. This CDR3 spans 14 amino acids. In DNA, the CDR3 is TGTGCCAGCAGTGAGACAGGGCGCAATCAGCCCCAGCATTTT. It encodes CASSETGRNQPQHF.

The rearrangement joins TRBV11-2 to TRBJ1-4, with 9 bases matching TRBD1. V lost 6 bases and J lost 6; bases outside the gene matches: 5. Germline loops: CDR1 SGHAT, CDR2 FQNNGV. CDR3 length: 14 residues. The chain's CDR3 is CASSPGQGDEKLFF. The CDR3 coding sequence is TGTGCCAGCAGTCCGGGACAGGGTGATGAAAAACTGTTTTTT.

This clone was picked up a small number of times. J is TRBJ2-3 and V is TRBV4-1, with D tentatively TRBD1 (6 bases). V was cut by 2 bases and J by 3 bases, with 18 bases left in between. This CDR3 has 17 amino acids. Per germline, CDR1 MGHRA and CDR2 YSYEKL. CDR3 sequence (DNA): TGCGCCAGCAGCCAATCACAGGGATACCTTAATACAGATACGCAGTATTTT. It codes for CASSQSQGYLNTDTQYF.

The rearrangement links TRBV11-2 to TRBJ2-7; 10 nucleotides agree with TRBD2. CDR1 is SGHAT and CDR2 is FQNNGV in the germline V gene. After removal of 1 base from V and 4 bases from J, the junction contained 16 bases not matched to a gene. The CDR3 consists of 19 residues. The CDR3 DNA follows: TGTGCCAGCAGCTTAGGATCGGCCGGGACTAGCGACGAGGGGTACGAGCAGTACTTC. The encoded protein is CASSLGSAGTSDEGYEQYF.

The chain's CDR3 is CASSRFQHDRTLSNQPQHF. The DNA for the CDR3 is TGTGCCAGCTCACGTTTCCAGCATGACAGGACCCTTAGCAATCAGCCCCAGCATTTT. The rearrangement links TRBV18 to TRBJ1-5; D possibly corresponds to TRBD1 (6 bases). Trimming took 4 bases from V and 0 from J, leaving 22 bases between them. From germline, CDR1 is KGHSH and CDR2 LQKENI. The CDR3 contains 19 residues.

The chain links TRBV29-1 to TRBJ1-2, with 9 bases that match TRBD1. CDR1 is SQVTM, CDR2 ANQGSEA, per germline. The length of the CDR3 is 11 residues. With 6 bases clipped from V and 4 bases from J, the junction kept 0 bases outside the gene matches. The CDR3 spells CSVDRGYGYTF. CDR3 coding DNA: TGCAGCGTGGACAGGGGCTATGGCTACACCTTC.

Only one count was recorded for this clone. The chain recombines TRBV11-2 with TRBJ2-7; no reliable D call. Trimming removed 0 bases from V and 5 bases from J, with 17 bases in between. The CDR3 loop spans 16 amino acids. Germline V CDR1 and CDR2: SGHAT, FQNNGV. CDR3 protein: CASSLDRASSLDEQYF. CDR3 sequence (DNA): TGTGCCAGCAGCTTAGATCGAGCAAGCTCCTTAGACGAGCAGTACTTC.

In nucleotides, the CDR3 is TGTGCCAGCTCACTATCCTCCAGGACAGTAATAGGAGGTTCACCCCTCCACTTT. It is translated as CASSLSSRTVIGGSPLHF. V usage is TRBV18 and J usage is TRBJ1-6, with D possibly being TRBD1 (6 bases). Germline CDR1 KGHSH, CDR2 LQKENI. The V end was cut by 4 bases, the J end by 9 bases, with 25 bases between. The length of the CDR3 is 18 residues.

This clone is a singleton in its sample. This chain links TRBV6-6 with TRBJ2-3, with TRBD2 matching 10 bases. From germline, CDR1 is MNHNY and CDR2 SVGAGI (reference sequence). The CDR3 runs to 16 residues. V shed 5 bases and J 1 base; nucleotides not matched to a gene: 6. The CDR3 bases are TGTGCCAGCAGTCCCGGGACTAGCGCACGCACAGATACGCAGTATTTT. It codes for CASSPGTSARTDTQYF.